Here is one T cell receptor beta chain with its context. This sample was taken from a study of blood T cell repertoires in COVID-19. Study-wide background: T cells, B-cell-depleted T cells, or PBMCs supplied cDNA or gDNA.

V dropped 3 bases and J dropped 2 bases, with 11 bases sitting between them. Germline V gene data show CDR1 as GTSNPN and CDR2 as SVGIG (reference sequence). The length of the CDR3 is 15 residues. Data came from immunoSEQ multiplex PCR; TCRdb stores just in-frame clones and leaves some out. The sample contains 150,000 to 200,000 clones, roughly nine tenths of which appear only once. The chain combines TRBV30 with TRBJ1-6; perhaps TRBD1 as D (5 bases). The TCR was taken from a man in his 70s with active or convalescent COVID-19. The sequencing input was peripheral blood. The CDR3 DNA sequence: TGTGCCTGGAGACTTTCGGGGGCCTATAATTCACCCCTCCACTTT. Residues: CAWRLSGAYNSPLHF.